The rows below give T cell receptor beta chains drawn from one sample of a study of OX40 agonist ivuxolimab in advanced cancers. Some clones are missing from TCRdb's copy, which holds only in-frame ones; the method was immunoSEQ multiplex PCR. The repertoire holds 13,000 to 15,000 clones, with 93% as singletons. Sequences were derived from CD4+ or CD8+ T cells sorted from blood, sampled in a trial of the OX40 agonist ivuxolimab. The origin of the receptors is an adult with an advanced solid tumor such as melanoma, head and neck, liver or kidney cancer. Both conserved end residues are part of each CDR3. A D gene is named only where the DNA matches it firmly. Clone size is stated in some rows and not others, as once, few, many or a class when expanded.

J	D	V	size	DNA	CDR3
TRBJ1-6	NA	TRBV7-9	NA	TGTGCCAGCAGCTTCGGCGGGGCAGAATCACCCCTCCACTTT	CASSFGGAESPLHF
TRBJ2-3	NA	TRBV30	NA	TGTGCCTGGAGTGTTACAGGCACAGATACGCAGTATTTT	CAWSVTGTDTQYF
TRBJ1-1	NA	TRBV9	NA	TGTGCCAGCAGCGTAGAAGGGGAAGGGCTCACTGAAGCTTTCTTT	CASSVEGEGLTEAFF
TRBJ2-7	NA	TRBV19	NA	TGTGCCAGTAGTATAGGAGGCTACGAGCAGTACTTC	CASSIGGYEQYF
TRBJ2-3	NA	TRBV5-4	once	TGTGCCAGCAGCCATATAACAGATACGCAGTATTTT	CASSHITDTQYF
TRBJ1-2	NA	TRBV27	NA	TGTGCCAGCAACCCGCGGGGGCCTAACTATGGCTACACCTTC	CASNPRGPNYGYTF
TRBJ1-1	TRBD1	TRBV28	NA	TGTGCCAGCCGAGAGTCCGGGACAGTCTCTGAAGCTTTCTTT	CASRESGTVSEAFF
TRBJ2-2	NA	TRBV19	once	TGTGCCAGTAGTTTGGGGGCCGGGGAGCTGTTTTTT	CASSLGAGELFF
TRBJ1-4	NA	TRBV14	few	TGTGCCAGCAGCCCAGGAGCGGGGGGAAGAGAAAAACTGTTTTTT	CASSPGAGGREKLFF
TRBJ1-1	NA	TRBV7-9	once	TGTGCCAGCAGCCCGATTTTAAAGGACACTGAAGCTTTCTTT	CASSPILKDTEAFF
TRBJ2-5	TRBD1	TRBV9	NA	TGTGCCAGCAGCCCCGGGACAGGGTTTACGGGGGAGACCCAGTACTTC	CASSPGTGFTGETQYF
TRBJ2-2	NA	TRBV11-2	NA	TGTGCCAGCAGCTATGGGGACTTTATTAACACCGGGGAGCTGTTTTTT	CASSYGDFINTGELFF
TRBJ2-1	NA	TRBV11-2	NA	TGTGCCAGCAGCTTTGCCGATGAGCAGTTCTTC	CASSFADEQFF
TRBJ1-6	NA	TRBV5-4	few	TGTGCCAGCAGCCTCTTAGGGGGTGATTCACCCCTCCACTTT	CASSLLGGDSPLHF
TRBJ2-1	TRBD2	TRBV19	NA	TGTGCCAGTAGTTCCTCCTCCCCGGGACTAGCGGGAGTTAGTATTTACAATGAGCAGTTCTTC	CASSSSSPGLAGVSIYNEQFF
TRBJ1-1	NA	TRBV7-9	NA	TGTGCCAGCAGCGACAGTAACCTCGGTGGCACTGAAGCTTTCTTT	CASSDSNLGGTEAFF
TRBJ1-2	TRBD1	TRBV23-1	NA	TGCGCCAGCGCAAATAAGAGGAGGACAGGGCCTAGCTATGGCTACACCTTC	CASANKRRTGPSYGYTF
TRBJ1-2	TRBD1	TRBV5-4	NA	TGTGCCAGCAGCTTGTCGGGACAGGGTTCAACGTATGGCTACACCTTC	CASSLSGQGSTYGYTF
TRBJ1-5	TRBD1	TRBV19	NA	TGTGCCAGTAGTATGGGAGGGGGCAACTTTCAGCCCCAGCATTTT	CASSMGGGNFQPQHF
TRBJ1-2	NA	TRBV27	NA	TGTGCCAGCAGTTTTGGAGGCCTTAGAGGCTACACCTTC	CASSFGGLRGYTF